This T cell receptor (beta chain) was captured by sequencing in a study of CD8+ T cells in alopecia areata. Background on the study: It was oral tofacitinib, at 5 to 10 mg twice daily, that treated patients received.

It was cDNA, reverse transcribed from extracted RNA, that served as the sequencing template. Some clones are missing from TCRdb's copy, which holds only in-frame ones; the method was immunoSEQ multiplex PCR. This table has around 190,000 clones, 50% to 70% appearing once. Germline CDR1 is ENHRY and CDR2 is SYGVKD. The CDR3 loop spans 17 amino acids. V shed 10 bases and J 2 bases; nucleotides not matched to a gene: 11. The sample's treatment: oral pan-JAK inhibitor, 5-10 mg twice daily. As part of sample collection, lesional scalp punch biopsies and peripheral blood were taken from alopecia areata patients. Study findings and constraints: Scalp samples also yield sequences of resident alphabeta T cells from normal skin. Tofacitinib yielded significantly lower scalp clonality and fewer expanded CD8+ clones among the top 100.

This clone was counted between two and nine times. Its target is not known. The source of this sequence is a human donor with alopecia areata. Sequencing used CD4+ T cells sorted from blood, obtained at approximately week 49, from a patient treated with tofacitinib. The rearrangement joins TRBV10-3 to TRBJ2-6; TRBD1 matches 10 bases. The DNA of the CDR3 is TGTGCCACAGAGCCGGGACAGGGGATTGCTGGGGCCAACGTCCTGACTTTC. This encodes CATEPGQGIAGANVLTF.